These 30 T cell receptor beta chains came from one sample sequenced in a study of molecular identifiers for immune sequencing clone quantification. TCRdb re-derived calls from the PCR reads in MiXCR, one entry per CDR3 protein. The repertoire consists of about half a million distinct CDR3 sequences, with about a fifth occurring once and the leading ten covering around 0.86%. The sample consisted of naive CD8+ T cells from blood, with Jurkat cell RNA spiked in. Subset reported: FACS-sorted CD8+CD4-CCR7+CD45RA+ naive T cells. Receptor source: a human donor in good health. Some libraries in this study had Jurkat cell RNA spiked in.

In DNA form, the CDR3 reads TGCAGTGCTAGAGACAGGCTATACAATGAGCAGTTCTTC. Translation gives CSARDRLYNEQFF. This sequence joins TRBV20-1 and TRBJ2-1; no clear D gene. This CDR3 region has 13 residues. V lost 0 bases and J 4 bases, leaving 7 bases between the germline ends. Germline assignment: CDR1 DFQATT and CDR2 SNEGSKA (reference sequence).

A word on this clonotype: The CDR3 does not end in the conserved phenylalanine or tryptophan, so this is likely a read error. The rearrangement joins TRBV20-1 to TRBJ1-2; 7 nucleotides line up with TRBD1. The CDR3 loop spans 14 amino acids. The germline V gene has CDR1 DFQATT and CDR2 SNEGSKA (reference sequence). The J segment lost 4 bases and the V segment lost 0 bases, leaving 5 bases of the junction unmatched. The DNA for the CDR3 is TGCAGTGCTAGAGATCCCCCAGGGGGCTATGGCTACACCATC. Translation gives CSARDPPGGYGYTI.

Points on this clonotype: A much more abundant neighbour one base away suggests this may be a read error. The V call is TRBV20-1, the J call TRBJ2-7; 7 bases fit TRBD2. Germline V lookup: CDR1 DFQATT, CDR2 SNEGSKA (reference sequence). This CDR3 is built from 15 residues. CDR3 loop: CSARGLAAPSYEQHF. The DNA for the CDR3 is TGCAGTGCTAGAGGCCTAGCGGCTCCCTCCTACGAGCAGCACTTC.

This clonotype has a handful of counts. V and J are TRBV11-2 and TRBJ2-3; possibly TRBD1 for D (6 bases). The CDR3 is made up of 14 amino acids. V lost 1 base, J lost 4 bases, and 9 bases lay in between. CDR1 is SGHAT and CDR2 is FQNNGV in the germline V gene. CDR3 in amino acids: CASSLVQGPDTQYF. In nucleotides, the CDR3 is TGTGCCAGCAGCTTAGTACAGGGCCCAGATACGCAGTATTTT.

On this clonotype: This sequence may be a read error, since a much larger clone differs from it by one base. This sequence joins TRBV6-5 and TRBJ2-7, with a weak D call TRBD2 (5 bases). The CDR3 spans 13 residues. Germline V gene data show CDR1 as MNHEY and CDR2 as SVGAGI. Between the trimmed V and J ends, which lost 6 bases and 6 bases, there was a span of 15 bases. CDR3 region: CASSLGVLSEQYF. The CDR3 bases are TGTGCCAGCAGCCTGGGAGTACTCAGCGAGCAGTACTTC.

The chain combines TRBV12-3 or TRBV12-4 with TRBJ2-5, with TRBD1 identical over 8 bases. CDR3 length: 17 amino acids. Unmatched junction bases numbered 11, after V lost 3 bases and J lost 2 bases. The CDR3 is CASSLVLTGDFQETQYF. In DNA form, the CDR3 reads TGTGCCAGCAGTTTGGTTCTGACAGGGGACTTTCAAGAGACCCAGTACTTC.

Concerning this clonotype itself: This may arise from a read error, as a much more abundant clone is one base away. This chain uses TRBV27 with TRBJ2-2; 9 bases match TRBD1. CDR3 length equals 17 residues. CDR1 and CDR2 from the germline V gene are MNHEY and SMNVEV (reference sequence). This CDR3 reads CASSENDRGSGTGGLFF. The DNA of the CDR3 is TGTGCCAGCAGTGAAAACGACAGGGGGAGTGGCACCGGGGGGCTGTTTTTT.

This sequence joins TRBV27 and TRBJ2-7; no clear D gene. V lost 3 bases, J lost 6 bases, and 9 bases lay in between. There are 12 residues in the CDR3. Per the germline V gene, CDR1 is MNHEY and CDR2 is SMNVEV (reference sequence). The CDR3 DNA reads as TGTGCCAGCAGTTTTCGTGGGGTCGAGCAGTACTTC. As protein: CASSFRGVEQYF.

There are a few counts of this clonotype. The chain has TRBV19 and TRBJ2-3, with D possibly being TRBD1 (6 bases). The V gene lost 5 bases and the J gene lost 2 bases, with 11 bases spanning the gap. CDR3 length equals 14 residues. CDR1 is LNHDA and CDR2 is SQIVND in the germline V gene (reference sequence). The CDR3 region has the DNA TGTGCCAGTAGTCAACAGGGTAACACAGATACGCAGTATTTT. This encodes CASSQQGNTDTQYF.

Note on this clonotype: A much larger clonotype is one base distant, so this may be a read error. This chain uses TRBV7-9 with TRBJ2-3, with unresolved D. V gave up 8 bases and J gave up 4 bases, with 16 bases separating them. In germline, CDR1 is SEHNR, CDR2 FQNEAQ (reference sequence). CDR3 size: 14 residues. In DNA, the CDR3 is TGTGCCAGCTCCCCCGGAATTGGGCCAGATACGCAGTATTTT. Translated, it gives CASSPGIGPDTQYF.

This clonotype was recorded many times. DNA for the CDR3: TGTGCCAGCAGCTTATTTACCACTCCAGGGGTAGACGACTATGGCTACACCTTC. Translation gives CASSLFTTPGVDDYGYTF. The V and J genes are TRBV7-2 and TRBJ1-2; possibly TRBD1 for D (6 bases). In germline, CDR1 is SGHTA, CDR2 FQGNSA. The CDR3 loop spans 18 amino acids. Trimming pared 2 bases from V and 3 bases from J, leaving 22 bases between. Together with reference TRBV7-2 and TRBJ1-2, the CDR3 gives the full variable domain: GAGVSQSPSNKVTEKGKDVELRCDPISGHTALYWYRQSLGQGLEFLIYFQGNSAPDKSGLPSDRFSAERTGGSVSTLTIQRTQQEDSAVYLCASSLFTTPGVDDYGYTFGSGTRLTVV.

In its sample, this clonotype was seen many times. The rearrangement links TRBV7-9 to TRBJ1-5; possibly TRBD1 for D (5 bases). V lost 1 base and J 2 bases, leaving 9 bases between the germline ends. The CDR3 has 15 residues. The germline V gene has CDR1 SEHNR and CDR2 FQNEAQ (reference sequence). CDR3 DNA: TGTGCCAGCAGCTTAGTAGGGGACGGCAATCAGCCCCAGCATTTT. Translating gives CASSLVGDGNQPQHF.

This clonotype was counted between two and nine times. V gene TRBV5-8 combines with J gene TRBJ2-1; 10 bases line up with TRBD2. The germline gives CDR1 SGHTS, CDR2 YDEGEE. The CDR3 totals 14 residues. Trimming cost V 3 bases and J 3 bases; bases outside gene matches: 0. For the CDR3, the DNA is TGTGCCAGCAGCTGGACTAGCGGCTACAATGAGCAGTTCTTC. Translation gives CASSWTSGYNEQFF.

This clonotype has at least ten counts. J is TRBJ2-5 and V is TRBV18, with D maybe TRBD1 (6 bases). CDR1 and CDR2 (germline): KGHSH, LQKENI. V lost 6 bases and J lost 2, with 19 bases in between. The CDR3 spans 16 residues. The CDR3 here is CASSASPGTSQETQYF. The CDR3 nucleotides are TGTGCCAGCTCCGCATCCCCCGGGACAAGTCAAGAGACCCAGTACTTC.

This clonotype occurred many times. CDR3 residues: CSARDPGRMNTEAFF. CDR3 nucleotide sequence: TGCAGTGCTAGAGACCCGGGACGGATGAACACTGAAGCTTTCTTT. The V gene is TRBV20-1, the J gene TRBJ1-1; D is possibly TRBD1 (5 bases). Germline CDR1 is DFQATT and CDR2 is SNEGSKA (reference sequence). The CDR3 is 15 residues long. The ends were cut back, 0 bases at V and 0 bases at J, with 11 bases in the middle.

This clonotype showed up just a few times. This chain links TRBV29-1 with TRBJ2-2, with D possibly matching TRBD2 (6 bases). The ends were cut back, 5 bases at V and 7 bases at J, with 14 bases in the middle. Germline V gene sequence: CDR1 SQVTM, CDR2 ANQGSEA. The CDR3 spans 13 residues. The CDR3 DNA follows: TGCAGCGTTCCCTCCGGGGGTGGCGGGGAGCTGTTTTTT. Residues: CSVPSGGGGELFF.

This clonotype was observed a few times. The genes are TRBV19 and TRBJ1-5; a possible D gene is TRBD1 (6 bases). The V end was cut by 1 base, the J end by 5 bases, with 15 bases between. Germline loops: CDR1 LNHDA, CDR2 SQIVND (reference sequence). This CDR3 has 16 amino acids. CDR3: CASSIATRGMDQPQHF. The CDR3 nucleotides read TGTGCCAGTAGTATAGCCACCAGGGGAATGGATCAGCCCCAGCATTTT.

This clonotype was found many times. The V and J genes are TRBV4-1 and TRBJ1-1; unclear D gene. Germline V gene data show CDR1 as MGHRA and CDR2 as YSYEKL. Trimming shortened V by 0 bases and J by 1 base, and 6 bases separated the two germline ends. The CDR3 length is 14 residues. The CDR3 loop reads CASSQDAANTEAFF. The CDR3 DNA reads TGCGCCAGCAGCCAAGATGCAGCGAACACTGAAGCTTTCTTT.

This clonotype was counted ten times or more. The rearrangement joins TRBV20-1 to TRBJ2-7; 10 bases are shared with TRBD2. J gave up 4 bases and V 2 bases, and 8 bases lay outside the gene matches. The CDR3 is 15 residues long. Germline V gene lookup returns CDR1 DFQATT and CDR2 SNEGSKA (reference sequence). The CDR3: CSARIIAGGRYEQYF. The CDR3 nucleotides read TGCAGTGCTAGAATAATAGCGGGAGGAAGGTACGAGCAGTACTTC.

In its sample, this clonotype was seen many times. V usage is TRBV12-3 or TRBV12-4 and J usage is TRBJ2-3; weak D call: TRBD1 (6 bases). The CDR3 is 14 residues long. V dropped 1 base and J dropped 2 bases, with 7 bases sitting between them. The CDR3 DNA reads TGTGCCAGCAGTTTAGGGGGGCCCACAGATACGCAGTATTTT. Amino acids: CASSLGGPTDTQYF.

This clonotype appeared a single time. A clone one base away is much larger, so this may be a read error. The V call is TRBV6-2 or TRBV6-3, the J call TRBJ2-5; D call uncertain. The CDR3 contains 14 residues. Germline V gene lookup returns CDR1 MNHEY and CDR2 SVGEGT. In DNA form, the CDR3 reads TGTGCCGGCAGTTACTCGAGGCCGGAAGAGACCCAGTACTTC. It is translated as CAGSYSRPEETQYF.

This clonotype was detected ten times or more. This CDR3 is CANPWRTNTGELFF. The DNA of the CDR3 is TGTGCCAACCCGTGGAGGACCAACACCGGGGAGCTGTTTTTT. This chain links TRBV24-1 with TRBJ2-2, with D possibly being TRBD2 (5 bases). Trimming removed 11 bases from V and 2 bases from J, with 14 bases in between. In germline, CDR1 is KGHDR, CDR2 SFDVKD. The CDR3 loop spans 14 amino acids.

This clonotype was counted at least ten times. V is TRBV24-1 and J is TRBJ1-2; D remains ambiguous. Germline lookup yields CDR1 KGHDR and CDR2 SFDVKD. The CDR3 length is 13 residues. The ends were cut back, 3 bases at V and 2 bases at J, with 6 bases in the middle. As DNA, the CDR3 is TGTGCCACCAGTGATACCGGAAACTATGGCTACACCTTC. The encoded protein is CATSDTGNYGYTF.

V and J are TRBV20-1 and TRBJ2-3; 7 nucleotides align to TRBD2. Losses at the gene ends were 8 bases for V and 0 bases for J; bases not matched to a gene: 5. Germline-derived CDR1 and CDR2 are DFQATT and SNEGSKA (reference sequence). The CDR3 spans 13 residues. This CDR3 is CSPGRPSTDTQYF. CDR3 nucleotide sequence: TGCAGTCCCGGGAGGCCCAGCACAGATACGCAGTATTTT.

This clonotype has ten or more counts. V gene TRBV4-3 combines with J gene TRBJ1-1, with D uncertain. The CDR3 has 15 amino acids. Germline assignment: CDR1 LGHNA and CDR2 YSLEER. The V end was cut by 0 bases, the J end by 1 base, with 9 bases between. The CDR3 coding sequence is TGCGCCAGCAGCCAAGATAATTGGTCGAACACTGAAGCTTTCTTT. Translation: CASSQDNWSNTEAFF.

This clonotype was counted ten times or more. The gene calls are TRBV28 and TRBJ1-5; D possibly corresponds to TRBD1 (6 bases). Between the trimmed V and J ends, which lost 5 bases and 0 bases, there was a span of 11 bases. Germline V gene lookup returns CDR1 MDHEN and CDR2 SYDVKM. CDR3 length: 15 amino acids. The DNA for the CDR3 is TGTGCCAGCAGTCGTAGGGGGTCTAGCAATCAGCCCCAGCATTTT. It is translated as CASSRRGSSNQPQHF.

The chain uses TRBV3-1 and TRBJ2-3; D is unclear. Germline V gene data show CDR1 as LGHDT and CDR2 as YNNKEL (reference sequence). V was shortened by 3 bases and J by 7 bases, with 17 bases between the two germline ends. The CDR3 length is 15 residues. This CDR3 reads CASSHIEPNHNTQYF. In DNA, the CDR3 is TGTGCCAGCAGCCACATTGAACCGAACCACAATACGCAGTATTTT.

Comments on this clonotype: Given a much more abundant clone one base away, this may be a read error. Likely a read error: the CDR3 ends without its conserved phenylalanine or tryptophan. This sequence joins TRBV6-5 and TRBJ2-3, with D perhaps TRBD2 (5 bases). Germline CDR1 reads MNHEY; CDR2 reads SVGAGI. Trimming removed 10 bases from V and 4 bases from J, with 18 bases in between. This CDR3 is 14 amino acids long. The CDR3 loop reads CATRTPIEADTQYS. The CDR3 DNA sequence: TGTGCCACGCGGACTCCTATCGAGGCAGATACGCAGTATTCT.

At least ten counts were recorded for this clonotype. The chain has TRBV12-3 or TRBV12-4 and TRBJ2-5; 11 bases are shared with TRBD2. The junction had 14 bases not matched to a gene; V was cut back by 7 bases and J by 4 bases. The length of the CDR3 is 17 residues. CDR3 loop: CASTLGGSGGAGETQYF. CDR3 DNA sequence: TGTGCCAGCACCCTAGGAGGTAGCGGGGGGGCAGGAGAGACCCAGTACTTC.

This clonotype was observed many times. The chain joins TRBV19 to TRBJ1-1; D unresolved. V lost 5 bases and J lost 3, with 7 bases in between. Germline lookup yields CDR1 LNHDA and CDR2 SQIVND (reference sequence). This CDR3 contains 12 residues. CDR3 sequence reads: CASSDTYTEAFF. The CDR3 region has the DNA TGTGCCAGTAGTGATACCTACACTGAAGCTTTCTTT. Variable domain in full (rest from reference TRBV19 and TRBJ1-1): DGGITQSPKYLFRKEGQNVTLSCEQNLNHDAMYWYRQDPGQGLRLIYYSQIVNDFQKGDIAEGYSVSREKKESFPLTVTSAQKNPTAFYLCASSDTYTEAFFGQGTRLTVV.